This T cell receptor (beta chain) was identified during a study of T cell changes during pregnancy in multiple sclerosis. Generated by immunoSEQ multiplex PCR, the TCRdb table keeps only in-frame clones and is missing some. The sample has approximately 90,000 clones, roughly 93% seen once. The CDR3 runs 17 residues. CDR1 is LGHNA and CDR2 is YSLEER in the germline V gene. V dropped 0 bases and J dropped 5; count of bases not matched to a gene: 10. The source is a female donor with multiple sclerosis, enrolled in a pregnancy study. The chain is built from TRBV4-3 and TRBJ2-1, with 7 bases that match TRBD1. Here the sequenced sample was peripheral blood, taken in the third trimester of pregnancy. The CDR3 nucleotides read TGCGCCAGCAGCCAAGACGTCCCGGGACAGACGAACAATGAGCAGTTCTTC. Translated, it gives CASSQDVPGQTNNEQFF.